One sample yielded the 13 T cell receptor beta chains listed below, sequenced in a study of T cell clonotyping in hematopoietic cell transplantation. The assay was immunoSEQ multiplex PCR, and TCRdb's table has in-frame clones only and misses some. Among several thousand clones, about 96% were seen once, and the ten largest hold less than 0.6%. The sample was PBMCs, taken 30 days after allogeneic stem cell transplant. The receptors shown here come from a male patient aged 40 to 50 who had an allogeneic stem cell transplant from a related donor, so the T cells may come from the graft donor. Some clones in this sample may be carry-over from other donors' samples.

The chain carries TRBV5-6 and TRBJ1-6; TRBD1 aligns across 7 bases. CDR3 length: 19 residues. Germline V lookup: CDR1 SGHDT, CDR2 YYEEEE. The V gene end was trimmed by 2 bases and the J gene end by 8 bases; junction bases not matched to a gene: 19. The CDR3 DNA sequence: TGTGCCAGCAGCTTACGGTACCCCAGGGAGGGGGCGAATGATTCACCCCTCCACTTT. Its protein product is CASSLRYPREGANDSPLHF.

CDR3 sequence (DNA): TGCGCCAGCAGCTTGGCGAGCGGGGGCCTCGACTACGAGCAGTACTTC. Residues: CASSLASGGLDYEQYF. The gene calls are TRBV5-1 and TRBJ2-7; 8 bases agree with TRBD2. The germline V gene encodes CDR1 SGHRS and CDR2 YFSETQ. This CDR3 is 16 amino acids long. Trimming cost V 0 bases and J 3 bases; bases outside gene matches: 8.

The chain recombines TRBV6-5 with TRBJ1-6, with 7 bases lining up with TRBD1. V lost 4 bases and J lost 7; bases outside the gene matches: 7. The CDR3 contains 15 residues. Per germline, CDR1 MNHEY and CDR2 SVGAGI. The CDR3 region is CASSSRGRPNSPLHF. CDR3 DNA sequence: TGTGCCAGCAGTTCCAGGGGGAGACCGAATTCACCCCTCCACTTT.

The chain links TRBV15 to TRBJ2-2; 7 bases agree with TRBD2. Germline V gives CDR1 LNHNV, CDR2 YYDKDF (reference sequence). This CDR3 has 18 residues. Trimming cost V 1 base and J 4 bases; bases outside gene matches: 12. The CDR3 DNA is TGTGCCACCAGCAGAGGTTCTAGCGGAGTCCCCGGCACCGGGGAGCTGTTTTTT. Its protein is CATSRGSSGVPGTGELFF.

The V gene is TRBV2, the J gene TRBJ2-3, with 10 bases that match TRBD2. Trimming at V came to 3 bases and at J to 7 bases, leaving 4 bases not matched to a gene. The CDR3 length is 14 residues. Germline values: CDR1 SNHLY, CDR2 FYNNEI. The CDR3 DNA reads TGTGCCAGCAGTGATGCTAGCGGGGGTTATACGCAGTATTTT. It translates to CASSDASGGYTQYF.

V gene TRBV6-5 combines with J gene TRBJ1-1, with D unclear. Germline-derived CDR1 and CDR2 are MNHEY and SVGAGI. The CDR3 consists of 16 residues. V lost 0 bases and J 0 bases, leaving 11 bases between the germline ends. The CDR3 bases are TGTGCCAGCAGTTACTCGAATAGAAGAATGAACACTGAAGCTTTCTTT. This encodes CASSYSNRRMNTEAFF.

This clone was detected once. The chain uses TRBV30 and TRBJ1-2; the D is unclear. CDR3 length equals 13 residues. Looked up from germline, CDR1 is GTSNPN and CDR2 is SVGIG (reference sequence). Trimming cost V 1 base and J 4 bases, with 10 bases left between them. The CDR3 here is CAWSEAGGYGYTF. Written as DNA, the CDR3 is TGTGCCTGGAGTGAGGCCGGTGGCTATGGCTACACCTTC.

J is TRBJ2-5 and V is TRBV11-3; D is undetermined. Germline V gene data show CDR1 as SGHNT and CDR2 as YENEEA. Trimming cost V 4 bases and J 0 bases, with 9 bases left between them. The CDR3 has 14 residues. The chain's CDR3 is CASSSAADQETQYF. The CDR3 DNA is TGTGCCAGCAGCTCCGCCGCGGACCAAGAGACCCAGTACTTC.

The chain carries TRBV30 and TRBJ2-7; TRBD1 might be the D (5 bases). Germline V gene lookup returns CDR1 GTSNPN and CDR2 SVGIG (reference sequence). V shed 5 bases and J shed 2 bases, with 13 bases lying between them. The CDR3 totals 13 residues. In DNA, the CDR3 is TGTGCCTGGGACAAGGGGCATGCCTACGAGCAGTACTTC. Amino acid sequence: CAWDKGHAYEQYF.

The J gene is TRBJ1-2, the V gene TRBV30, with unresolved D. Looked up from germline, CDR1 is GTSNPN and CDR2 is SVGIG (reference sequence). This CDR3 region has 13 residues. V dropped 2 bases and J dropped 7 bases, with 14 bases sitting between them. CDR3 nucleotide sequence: TGTGCCTGGAGTCGGATTTGGCCTAGTGGCTACACCTTC. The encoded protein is CAWSRIWPSGYTF.

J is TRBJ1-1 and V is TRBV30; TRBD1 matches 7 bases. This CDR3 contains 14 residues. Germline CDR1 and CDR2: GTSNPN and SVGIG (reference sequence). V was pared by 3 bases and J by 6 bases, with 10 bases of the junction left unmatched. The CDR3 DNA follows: TGTGCCTGGAGGGAAGGGGGAGGGGGCTCTGAAGCTTTCTTT. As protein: CAWREGGGGSEAFF.

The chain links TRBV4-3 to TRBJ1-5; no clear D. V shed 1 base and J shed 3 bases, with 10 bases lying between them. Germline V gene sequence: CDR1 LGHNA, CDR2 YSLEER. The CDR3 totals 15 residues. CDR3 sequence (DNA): TGCGCCAGCAGCCAAGGACACGCAGTCAATCAGCCCCAGCATTTT. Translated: CASSQGHAVNQPQHF.

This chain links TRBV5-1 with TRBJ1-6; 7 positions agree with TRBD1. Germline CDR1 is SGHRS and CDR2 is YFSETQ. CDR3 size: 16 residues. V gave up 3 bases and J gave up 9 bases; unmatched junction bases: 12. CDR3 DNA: TGCGCCAGCAGCTGGGACAGTGATGGGGATCGTTCACCCCTCCACTTT. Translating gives CASSWDSDGDRSPLHF. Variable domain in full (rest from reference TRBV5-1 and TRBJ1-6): KAGVTQTPRYLIKTRGQQVTLSCSPISGHRSVSWYQQTPGQGLQFLFEYFSETQRNKGNFPGRFSGRQFSNSRSEMNVSTLELGDSALYLCASSWDSDGDRSPLHFGNGTRLTVT.